A selection of T cell receptor beta chains follows, all from one sample in a study of early T cells in non-severe SARS-CoV-2 infection. One entry per CDR3 protein, called by TCRdb with MiXCR from the 5' RACE reads. The top ten hold 4.5% to 7% of the sample, which has approximately 69,000 distinct CDR3 sequences, roughly 10% seen once. This material consisted of whole blood, taken at baseline. The receptors were sampled from an adult who was a healthcare worker with PCR-confirmed SARS-CoV-2 infection or an uninfected control (not recorded which). CDR3s include the opening cysteine and the closing phenylalanine or tryptophan. D genes are given only for firm matches. Only some rows state a clone size, as once, few, many or a class for expanded clones.

TRBJ1-5,TRBD1,TRBV19,few,CASSSKQGVEQPQHF,TGTGCCAGTAGTAGTAAACAGGGGGTAGAGCAGCCCCAGCATTTT
TRBJ1-5,-,TRBV12-3/TRBV12-4,few,CASSKAAGGNQPQHF,TGTGCCAGCAGTAAGGCGGCGGGAGGGAATCAGCCCCAGCATTTT
TRBJ2-1,-,TRBV4-3,-,CASSLGGRDPQFF,TGCGCCAGCAGCCTTGGCGGGCGGGACCCACAGTTCTTC
TRBJ2-7,TRBD2,TRBV3-1,few,CASSQDLGGSLAEQYF,TGTGCCAGCAGCCAAGATCTTGGCGGGAGTCTTGCCGAGCAGTACTTC
TRBJ1-2,-,TRBV7-9,many,CASSSRGDYGYTF,TGTGCCAGCAGTTCGCGGGGGGACTATGGCTACACCTTC
TRBJ2-5,-,TRBV4-1,-,CASSQEGLAETQYF,TGCGCCAGCAGCCAAGAGGGGCTAGCGGAGACCCAGTACTTC
TRBJ1-2,TRBD1,TRBV4-1,-,CASSLPAVRGPSDGYTF,TGCGCCAGCAGCCTCCCGGCGGTCAGGGGGCCTTCCGATGGCTACACCTTC
TRBJ2-5,TRBD2,TRBV5-1,few,CASSLAAGGYETQYF,TGCGCCAGCAGCTTGGCTGCGGGGGGATACGAGACCCAGTACTTC
TRBJ1-2,TRBD1,TRBV3-1,few,CASSHVGTGGNYGYTF,TGTGCCAGCAGCCACGTCGGGACAGGGGGGAACTATGGCTACACCTTC
TRBJ1-1,TRBD1,TRBV6-5,few,CASSGTGATEAFF,TGTGCCAGCAGCGGGACAGGGGCCACTGAAGCTTTCTTT
TRBJ2-3,-,TRBV24-1,few,CATSEGPHTQYF,TGTGCCACCAGTGAGGGACCTCATACGCAGTATTTT
TRBJ1-1,-,TRBV5-8,-,CASRLGGMPEAFF,TGTGCCAGCAGACTAGGGGGTATGCCTGAAGCTTTCTTT
TRBJ2-5,TRBD1,TRBV30,many,CAWETGGQETQYF,TGTGCCTGGGAAACAGGGGGCCAAGAGACCCAGTACTTC
TRBJ1-1,-,TRBV5-1,few,CASSFTEAIF,TGCGCCAGCAGCTTTACTGAAGCTATCTTT
TRBJ2-1,-,TRBV10-2,few,CASIRGSNEQFF,TGCGCCAGCATTAGGGGATCCAATGAGCAGTTCTTC
TRBJ2-5,-,TRBV3-1,-,CASSPTQGDYETQYF,TGTGCCAGCAGCCCTACCCAGGGAGATTACGAGACCCAGTACTTC
TRBJ2-1,-,TRBV10-3,-,CAISPDSSYNEQFF,TGTGCCATCAGCCCTGACAGCTCCTACAATGAGCAGTTCTTC
TRBJ2-5,-,TRBV11-2,few,CASSQVRETQYF,TGTGCCAGCAGCCAAGTTCGCGAGACCCAGTACTTC
TRBJ2-7,TRBD1,TRBV20-1,-,CSASPGTGGDEQYF,TGCAGTGCTAGCCCGGGGACAGGGGGCGACGAGCAGTACTTC
TRBJ2-5,-,TRBV12-3/TRBV12-4,-,CASSLFSRLKETQYF,TGTGCCAGCAGTTTATTTAGTCGTTTAAAGGAGACCCAGTACTTC
TRBJ2-3,-,TRBV19,many,CASSLTLVFMDTQYF,TGTGCCAGTAGCCTTACACTAGTTTTCATGGATACGCAGTATTTT
TRBJ2-7,TRBD2,TRBV28,few,CASTESGTPSYEQYF,TGTGCCAGCACTGAAAGCGGGACTCCCTCCTACGAGCAGTACTTC
TRBJ1-2,-,TRBV29-1,few,CSVGRDLDRYGYTF,TGCAGCGTTGGGCGGGACCTCGACCGCTATGGCTACACCTTC
TRBJ1-1,-,TRBV9,few,CASSSQTLGNTEAFF,TGTGCCAGCAGCTCCCAAACGCTGGGGAACACTGAAGCTTTCTTT
TRBJ2-7,TRBD2,TRBV6-2/TRBV6-3,-,CASSNAGAGGTEQYF,TGTGCCAGCAGTAACGCTGGAGCGGGGGGGACCGAGCAGTACTTC
TRBJ1-5,-,TRBV7-2,-,CASSSRTGGQPQHF,TGTGCCAGCAGCTCTCGAACCGGCGGTCAGCCCCAGCATTTT
TRBJ1-1,-,TRBV12-5,many,CASGPTSPGVTEAFF,TGTGCTAGTGGTCCTACCTCTCCTGGGGTCACTGAAGCTTTCTTT
TRBJ2-1,TRBD1,TRBV20-1,-,CSARSGTGSYNEQFF,TGCAGTGCTCGTTCCGGGACAGGCTCCTACAATGAGCAGTTCTTC
TRBJ2-2,-,TRBV11-3,many,CASSLDGGTGELFF,TGTGCCAGCAGCTTAGACGGTGGGACCGGGGAGCTGTTTTTT
TRBJ2-3,TRBD2,TRBV6-1,many,CASSEMGTSVYLTDTQYF,TGTGCCAGCAGTGAAATGGGGACTAGCGTTTACCTCACAGATACGCAGTATTTT
TRBJ2-3,-,TRBV29-1,many,CSVGTSYTQYF,TGCAGCGTAGGGACTTCATATACGCAGTATTTT
TRBJ1-6,TRBD1,TRBV20-1,few,CSAREGTGYNSALHF,TGCAGTGCTAGAGAGGGGACAGGATATAATTCAGCCCTCCACTTT
TRBJ1-2,TRBD1,TRBV12-3/TRBV12-4,-,CASSSDRVYGYTF,TGTGCCAGCAGTTCGGACAGGGTGTATGGCTACACCTTC
TRBJ2-1,-,TRBV9,few,CASSVEEGRQQFF,TGTGCCAGCAGCGTAGAGGAGGGGCGGCAGCAGTTCTTC
TRBJ2-1,-,TRBV3-1,few,CASSPRADDYNEQFF,TGTGCCAGCAGCCCCCGGGCGGATGACTACAATGAGCAGTTCTTC
TRBJ1-4,-,TRBV12-3/TRBV12-4,many,CASSLFGSGSNEKLFF,TGTGCCAGCAGTTTGTTTGGTTCGGGGTCAAATGAAAAACTGTTTTTT
TRBJ2-2,TRBD1,TRBV30,-,CAWGQGSSAGELFF,TGTGCCTGGGGACAGGGGTCGTCGGCCGGGGAGCTGTTTTTT
TRBJ2-3,TRBD1,TRBV4-3,few,CASSPAPGQGADTQYF,TGCGCCAGCAGCCCCGCCCCAGGACAGGGTGCAGATACGCAGTATTTT
TRBJ2-7,TRBD1,TRBV7-3,-,CASSPSTGVEQYF,TGTGCCAGCAGCCCCTCGACAGGGGTCGAGCAGTACTTC
TRBJ1-1,-,TRBV10-3,few,CAISEGGLTEAFF,TGTGCCATCAGTGAGGGCGGACTCACTGAAGCTTTCTTT
TRBJ2-3,TRBD1,TRBV5-4,few,CASSSGSGQADDTQYF,TGTGCCAGCAGCTCAGGTTCGGGACAGGCGGACGATACGCAGTATTTT